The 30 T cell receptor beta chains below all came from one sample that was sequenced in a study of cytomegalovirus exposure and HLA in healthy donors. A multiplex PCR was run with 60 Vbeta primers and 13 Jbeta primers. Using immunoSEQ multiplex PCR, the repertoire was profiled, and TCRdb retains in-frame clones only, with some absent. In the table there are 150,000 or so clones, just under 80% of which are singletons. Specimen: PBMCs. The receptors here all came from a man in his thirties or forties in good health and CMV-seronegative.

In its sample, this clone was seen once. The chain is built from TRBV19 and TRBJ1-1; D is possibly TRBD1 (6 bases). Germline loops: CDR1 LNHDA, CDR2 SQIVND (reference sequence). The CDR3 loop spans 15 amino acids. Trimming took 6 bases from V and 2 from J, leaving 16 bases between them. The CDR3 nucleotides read TGTGCCAGTAGGCCTCAGGGGTCGCGAAACACTGAAGCTTTCTTT. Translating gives CASRPQGSRNTEAFF.

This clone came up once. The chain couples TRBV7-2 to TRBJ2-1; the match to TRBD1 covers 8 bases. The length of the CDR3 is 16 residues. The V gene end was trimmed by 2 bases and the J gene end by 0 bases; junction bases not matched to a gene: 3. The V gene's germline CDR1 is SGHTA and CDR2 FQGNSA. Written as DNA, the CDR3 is TGTGCCAGCAGCTTAAGCACAGGGGGCTCCTACAATGAGCAGTTCTTC. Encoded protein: CASSLSTGGSYNEQFF.

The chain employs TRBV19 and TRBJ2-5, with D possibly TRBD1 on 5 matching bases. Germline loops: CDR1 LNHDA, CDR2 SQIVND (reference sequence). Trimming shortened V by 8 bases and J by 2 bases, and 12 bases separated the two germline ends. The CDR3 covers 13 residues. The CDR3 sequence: CASSWTPQETQYF. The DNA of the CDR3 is TGTGCCAGTTCTTGGACACCTCAAGAGACCCAGTACTTC.

This CDR3 is CASSMETGSPYEQYF. The CDR3, as DNA: TGTGCCAGCAGCATGGAGACAGGTTCGCCCTACGAGCAGTACTTC. This sequence joins TRBV9 and TRBJ2-7; possibly TRBD1 for D (6 bases). The CDR3 is made up of 15 amino acids. Germline V lookup: CDR1 SGDLS, CDR2 YYNGEE. Trimming left V 4 bases short and J 2 bases short, with 16 bases between.

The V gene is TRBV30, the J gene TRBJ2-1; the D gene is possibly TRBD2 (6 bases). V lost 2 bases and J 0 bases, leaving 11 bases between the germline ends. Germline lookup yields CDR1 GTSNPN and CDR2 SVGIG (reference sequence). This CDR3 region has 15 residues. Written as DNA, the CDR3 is TGTGCCTGGAGTCGGGGGTTGAGCTCCTACAATGAGCAGTTCTTC. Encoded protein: CAWSRGLSSYNEQFF.

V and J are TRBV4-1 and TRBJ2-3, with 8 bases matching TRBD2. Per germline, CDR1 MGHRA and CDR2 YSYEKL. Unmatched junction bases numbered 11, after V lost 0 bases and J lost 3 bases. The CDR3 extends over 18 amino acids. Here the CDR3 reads CASSQDWVAGTRTDTQYF. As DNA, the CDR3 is TGCGCCAGCAGCCAAGATTGGGTCGCAGGGACTAGGACAGATACGCAGTATTTT.

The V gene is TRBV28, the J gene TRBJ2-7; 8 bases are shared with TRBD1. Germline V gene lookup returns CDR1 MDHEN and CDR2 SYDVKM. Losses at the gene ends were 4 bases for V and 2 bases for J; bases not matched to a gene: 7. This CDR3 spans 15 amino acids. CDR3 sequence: CASSSSAGGTYEQYF. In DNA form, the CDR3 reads TGTGCCAGCAGTTCCTCCGCAGGGGGCACCTACGAGCAGTACTTC.

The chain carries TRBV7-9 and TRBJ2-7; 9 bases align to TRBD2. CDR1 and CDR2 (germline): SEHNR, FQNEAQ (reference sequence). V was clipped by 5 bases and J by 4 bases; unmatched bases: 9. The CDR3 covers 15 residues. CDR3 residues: CASSPRTSVGYEQYF. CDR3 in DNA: TGTGCCAGCAGCCCGCGGACTAGCGTGGGATACGAGCAGTACTTC.

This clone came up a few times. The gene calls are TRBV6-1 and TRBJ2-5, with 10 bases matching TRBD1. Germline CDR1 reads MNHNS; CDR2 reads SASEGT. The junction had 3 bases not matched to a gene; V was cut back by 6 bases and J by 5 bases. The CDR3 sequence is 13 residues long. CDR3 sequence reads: CASRRTGGETQYF. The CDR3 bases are TGTGCCAGCAGGCGGACAGGGGGTGAGACCCAGTACTTC.

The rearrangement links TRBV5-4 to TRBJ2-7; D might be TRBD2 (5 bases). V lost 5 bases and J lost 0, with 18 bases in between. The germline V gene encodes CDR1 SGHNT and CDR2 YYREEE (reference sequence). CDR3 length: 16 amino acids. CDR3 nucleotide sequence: TGTGCCAGCAGTTCGGGTAAAGTCGAGGGCTCCTACGAGCAGTACTTC. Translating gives CASSSGKVEGSYEQYF.

The CDR3 bases are TGCGCCAGCAGCTTATTTAGCGGGAGGGCTACCGGGGAGCTGTTTTTT. It is translated as CASSLFSGRATGELFF. The chain employs TRBV5-1 and TRBJ2-2, with TRBD2 matching over 11 bases. Germline CDR1 is SGHRS and CDR2 is YFSETQ. With V trimmed by 2 bases and J by 5 bases, 5 bases remained unmatched. The CDR3 has 16 amino acids.

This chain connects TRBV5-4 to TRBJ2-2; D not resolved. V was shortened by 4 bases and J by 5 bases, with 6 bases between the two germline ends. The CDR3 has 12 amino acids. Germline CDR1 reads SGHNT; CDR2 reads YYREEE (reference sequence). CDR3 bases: TGTGCCAGCAGCCCTAGGACCGGGGAGCTGTTTTTT. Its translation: CASSPRTGELFF. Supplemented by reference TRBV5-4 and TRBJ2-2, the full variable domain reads ETGVTQSPTHLIKTRGQQVTLRCSSQSGHNTVSWYQQALGQGPQFIFQYYREEENGRGNFPPRFSGLQFPNYSSELNVNALELDDSALYLCASSPRTGELFFGEGSRLTVL.

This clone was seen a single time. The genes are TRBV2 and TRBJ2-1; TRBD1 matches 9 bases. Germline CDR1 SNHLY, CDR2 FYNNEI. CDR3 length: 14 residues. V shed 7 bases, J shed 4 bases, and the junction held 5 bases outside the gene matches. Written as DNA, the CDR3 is TGTGCCAGCATTGCCGGGACAGGGTACAATGAGCAGTTCTTC. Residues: CASIAGTGYNEQFF. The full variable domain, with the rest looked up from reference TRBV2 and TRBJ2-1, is EPEVTQTPSHQVTQMGQEVILRCVPISNHLYFYWYRQILGQKVEFLVSFYNNEISEKSEIFDDQFSVERPDGSNFTLKIRSTKLEDSAMYFCASIAGTGYNEQFFGPGTRLTVL.

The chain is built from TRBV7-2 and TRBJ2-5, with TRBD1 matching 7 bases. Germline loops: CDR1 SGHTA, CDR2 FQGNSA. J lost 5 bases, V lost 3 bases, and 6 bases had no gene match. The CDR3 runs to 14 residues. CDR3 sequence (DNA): TGTGCCAGCAGCTTGACAGGGTCGCGCGAGACCCAGTACTTC. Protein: CASSLTGSRETQYF.

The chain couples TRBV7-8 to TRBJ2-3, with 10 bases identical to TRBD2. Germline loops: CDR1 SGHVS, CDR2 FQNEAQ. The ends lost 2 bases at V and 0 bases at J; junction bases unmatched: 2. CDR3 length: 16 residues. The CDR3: CASSLKRGGSTDTQYF. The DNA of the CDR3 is TGTGCCAGCAGCTTAAAGCGGGGGGGAAGCACAGATACGCAGTATTTT.

The CDR3 loop is CASSLQGTNGYTF. The CDR3 nucleotides are TGTGCCAGCAGCCTACAGGGAACGAATGGCTACACCTTC. This chain links TRBV5-5 with TRBJ1-2; perhaps TRBD1 as D (6 bases). V shed 4 bases and J shed 6 bases, with 13 bases lying between them. The CDR3 spans 13 residues. Germline CDR1 SGHKS, CDR2 YYEKEE (reference sequence).

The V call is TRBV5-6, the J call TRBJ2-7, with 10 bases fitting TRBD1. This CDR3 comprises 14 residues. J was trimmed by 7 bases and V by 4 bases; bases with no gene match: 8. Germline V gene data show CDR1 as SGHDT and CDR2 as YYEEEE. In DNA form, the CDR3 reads TGTGCCAGCAGCCGACAGGGGGCATTAGAAGAGCAGTACTTC. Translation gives CASSRQGALEEQYF. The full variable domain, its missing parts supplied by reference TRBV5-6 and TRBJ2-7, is DAGVTQSPTHLIKTRGQQVTLRCSPKSGHDTVSWYQQALGQGPQFIFQYYEEEERQRGNFPDRFSGHQFPNYSSELNVNALLLGDSALYLCASSRQGALEEQYFGPGTRLTVT.

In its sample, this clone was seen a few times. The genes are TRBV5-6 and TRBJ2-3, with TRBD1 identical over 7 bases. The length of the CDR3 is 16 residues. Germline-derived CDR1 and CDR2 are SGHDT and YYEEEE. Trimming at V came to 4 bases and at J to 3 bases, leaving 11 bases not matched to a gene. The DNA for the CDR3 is TGTGCCAGCAGCCCCTCCGGAAGGGGGCGTACAGATACGCAGTATTTT. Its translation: CASSPSGRGRTDTQYF.

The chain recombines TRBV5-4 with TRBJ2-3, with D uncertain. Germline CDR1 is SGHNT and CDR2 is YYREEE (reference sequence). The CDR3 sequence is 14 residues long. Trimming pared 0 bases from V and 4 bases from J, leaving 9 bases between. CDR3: CASSLALGADTQYF. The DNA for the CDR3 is TGTGCCAGCAGCTTGGCCCTGGGCGCAGATACGCAGTATTTT.

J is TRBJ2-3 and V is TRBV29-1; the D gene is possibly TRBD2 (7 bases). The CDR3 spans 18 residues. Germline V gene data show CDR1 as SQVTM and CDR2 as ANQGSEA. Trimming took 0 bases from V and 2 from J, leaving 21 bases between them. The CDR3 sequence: CSVEDRSVAGAITDTQYF. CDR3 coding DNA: TGCAGCGTTGAAGATCGATCGGTGGCGGGGGCTATCACAGATACGCAGTATTTT.

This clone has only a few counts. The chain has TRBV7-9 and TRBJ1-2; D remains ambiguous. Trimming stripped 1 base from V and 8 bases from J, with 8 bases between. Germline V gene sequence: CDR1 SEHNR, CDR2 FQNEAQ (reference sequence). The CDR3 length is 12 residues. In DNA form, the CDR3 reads TGTGCCAGCAGCTTAGATAGTTGGGGCTACACCTTC. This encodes CASSLDSWGYTF.

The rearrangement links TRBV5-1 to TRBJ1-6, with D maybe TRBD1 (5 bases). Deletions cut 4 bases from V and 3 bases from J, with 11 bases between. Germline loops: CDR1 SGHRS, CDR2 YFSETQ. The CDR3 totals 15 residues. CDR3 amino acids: CASSPQGLYNSPLHF. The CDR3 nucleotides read TGCGCCAGCAGCCCTCAGGGCCTCTATAATTCACCCCTCCACTTT.

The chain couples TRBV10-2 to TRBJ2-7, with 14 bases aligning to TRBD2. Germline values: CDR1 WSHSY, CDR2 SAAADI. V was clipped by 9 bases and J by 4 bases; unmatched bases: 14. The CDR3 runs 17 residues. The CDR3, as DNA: TGCGCCAGTCTGAGGGGGACTAGCGGGAGTGCCCCTTACGAGCAGTACTTC. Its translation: CASLRGTSGSAPYEQYF.

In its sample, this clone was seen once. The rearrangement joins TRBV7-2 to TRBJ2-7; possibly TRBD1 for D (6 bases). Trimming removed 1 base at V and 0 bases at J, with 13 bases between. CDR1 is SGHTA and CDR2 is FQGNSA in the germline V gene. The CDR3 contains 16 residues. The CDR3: CASSLDRQVISYEQYF. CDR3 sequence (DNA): TGTGCCAGCAGCTTAGATCGACAGGTGATCTCCTACGAGCAGTACTTC. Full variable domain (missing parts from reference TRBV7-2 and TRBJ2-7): GAGVSQSPSNKVTEKGKDVELRCDPISGHTALYWYRQSLGQGLEFLIYFQGNSAPDKSGLPSDRFSAERTGGSVSTLTIQRTQQEDSAVYLCASSLDRQVISYEQYFGPGTRLTVT.

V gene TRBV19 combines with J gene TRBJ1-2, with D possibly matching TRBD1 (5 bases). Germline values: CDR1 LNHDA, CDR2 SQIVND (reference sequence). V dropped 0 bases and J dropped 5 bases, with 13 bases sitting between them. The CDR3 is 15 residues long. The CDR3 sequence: CASSIDQKGSYGYTF. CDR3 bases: TGTGCCAGTAGTATAGATCAGAAGGGGTCATATGGCTACACCTTC.

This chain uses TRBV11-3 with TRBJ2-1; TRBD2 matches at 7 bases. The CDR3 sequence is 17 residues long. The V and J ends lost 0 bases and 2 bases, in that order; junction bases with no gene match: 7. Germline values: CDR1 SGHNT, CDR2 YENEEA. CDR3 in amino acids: CASSLDRLAATYNEQFF. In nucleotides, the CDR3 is TGTGCCAGCAGCTTAGATCGGCTAGCGGCAACCTACAATGAGCAGTTCTTC.

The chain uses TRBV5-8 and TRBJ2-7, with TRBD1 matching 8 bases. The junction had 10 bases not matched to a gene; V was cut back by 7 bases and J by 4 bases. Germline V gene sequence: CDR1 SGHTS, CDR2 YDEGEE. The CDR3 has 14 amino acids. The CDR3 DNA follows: TGTGCCAGCTCCCGACAGGGGATTGTGTACGAGCAGTACTTC. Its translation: CASSRQGIVYEQYF.

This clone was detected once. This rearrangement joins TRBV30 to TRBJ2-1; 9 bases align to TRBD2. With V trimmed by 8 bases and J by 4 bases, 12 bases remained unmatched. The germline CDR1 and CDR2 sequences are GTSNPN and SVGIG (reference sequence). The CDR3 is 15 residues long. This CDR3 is CAGGAGGLSYNEQFF. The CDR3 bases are TGTGCCGGGGGGGCGGGAGGGCTTTCTTACAATGAGCAGTTCTTC. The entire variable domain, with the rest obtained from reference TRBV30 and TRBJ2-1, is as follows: SQTIHQWPATLVQPVGSPLSLECTVEGTSNPNLYWYRQAAGRGLQLLFYSVGIGQISSEVPQNLSASRPQDRQFILSSKKLLLSDSGFYLCAGGAGGLSYNEQFFGPGTRLTVL.

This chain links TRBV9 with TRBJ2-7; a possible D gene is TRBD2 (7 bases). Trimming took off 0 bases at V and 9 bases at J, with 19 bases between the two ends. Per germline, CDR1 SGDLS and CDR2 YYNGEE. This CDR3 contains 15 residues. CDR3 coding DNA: TGTGCCAGCAGCGTAGGGGTAGGGGGGGGAGAAGTGCAGTACTTC. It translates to CASSVGVGGGEVQYF.

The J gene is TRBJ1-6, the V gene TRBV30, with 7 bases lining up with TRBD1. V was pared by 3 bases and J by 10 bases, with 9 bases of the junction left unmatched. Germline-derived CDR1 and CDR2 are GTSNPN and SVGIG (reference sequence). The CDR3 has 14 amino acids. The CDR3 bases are TGTGCCTGGAGCTGGGACAGCCTCAGCTCACCCCTCCACTTT. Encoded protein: CAWSWDSLSSPLHF. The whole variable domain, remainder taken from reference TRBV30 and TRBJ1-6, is SQTIHQWPATLVQPVGSPLSLECTVEGTSNPNLYWYRQAAGRGLQLLFYSVGIGQISSEVPQNLSASRPQDRQFILSSKKLLLSDSGFYLCAWSWDSLSSPLHFGNGTRLTVT.